The 23 T cell receptor beta chains given below trace back to one sample, sequenced in a study of cytomegalovirus exposure and HLA in healthy donors. The PCR was carried out with 60 Vbeta primers and 13 Jbeta primers. Only in-frame clones appear in the TCRdb table, and some are missing; sequencing was by immunoSEQ multiplex PCR. The table lists approximately 110,000 clones. The source material was PBMCs. These receptors were collected from a man younger than 30 in good health and CMV-seronegative.

V is TRBV4-2 and J is TRBJ1-4; no clear D gene. The germline V gene encodes CDR1 LGHNA and CDR2 YNFKEQ. V lost 2 bases to trimming and J lost 4 bases, with 11 bases between them. This CDR3 spans 15 amino acids. As DNA, the CDR3 is TGTGCCAGCAGCCAATCTAGAGCCCATAATGAAAAACTGTTTTTT. Its translation is CASSQSRAHNEKLFF.

The chain combines TRBV29-1 with TRBJ2-5; 7 bases align to TRBD1. Trimming took 2 bases from V and 5 from J; bases not matched to a gene: 8. The CDR3 runs 14 residues. Germline V gives CDR1 SQVTM, CDR2 ANQGSEA. The chain's CDR3 is CSVESTGVRETQYF. CDR3 coding DNA: TGCAGCGTTGAATCTACAGGGGTGAGGGAGACCCAGTACTTC.

The chain combines TRBV30 with TRBJ2-5; 11 nucleotides match TRBD2. J was trimmed by 0 bases and V by 1 base; bases with no gene match: 1. Germline V CDR1 and CDR2: GTSNPN, SVGIG (reference sequence). This CDR3 has 15 residues. CDR3 coding DNA: TGTGCCTGGAGTGCTAGCGGGGGGTACCAAGAGACCCAGTACTTC. It translates to CAWSASGGYQETQYF. Variable domain in full (rest from reference TRBV30 and TRBJ2-5): SQTIHQWPATLVQPVGSPLSLECTVEGTSNPNLYWYRQAAGRGLQLLFYSVGIGQISSEVPQNLSASRPQDRQFILSSKKLLLSDSGFYLCAWSASGGYQETQYFGPGTRLLVL.

The chain employs TRBV2 and TRBJ2-1, with 9 bases fitting TRBD1. Trimming cost V 5 bases and J 7 bases; bases outside gene matches: 6. CDR1 and CDR2 (germline): SNHLY, FYNNEI. This CDR3 comprises 14 residues. CDR3 in amino acids: CASSWTGEANEQFF. The DNA for the CDR3 is TGTGCCAGCAGTTGGACAGGGGAGGCGAATGAGCAGTTCTTC.

The chain carries TRBV13 and TRBJ2-1, with 10 bases identical to TRBD1. Germline V gene sequence: CDR1 PRHDT, CDR2 FYEKMQ (reference sequence). The CDR3 runs 15 residues. With 5 bases clipped from V and 6 bases from J, the junction kept 7 bases outside the gene matches. The CDR3 protein is CASSMRTGGSNEQFF. The CDR3 nucleotides are TGTGCCAGCAGCATGCGGACAGGGGGGAGCAATGAGCAGTTCTTC.

J is TRBJ1-1 and V is TRBV18; D is uncertain. V gave up 1 base and J gave up 7 bases, with 10 bases separating them. The germline V gene encodes CDR1 KGHSH and CDR2 LQKENI. This CDR3 spans 13 amino acids. Written as DNA, the CDR3 is TGTGCCAGCTCACCACTAAGGTGGAGTGAAGCTTTCTTT. This codes for CASSPLRWSEAFF.

The chain couples TRBV6-5 to TRBJ1-1, with D maybe TRBD1 (5 bases). The CDR3 totals 13 residues. Trimming stripped 6 bases from V and 6 bases from J, with 14 bases between. Per germline, CDR1 MNHEY and CDR2 SVGAGI. The CDR3 loop reads CASRPTGVAEAFF. The CDR3 nucleotides read TGTGCCAGCAGGCCTACAGGAGTTGCTGAAGCTTTCTTT.

The rearrangement joins TRBV19 to TRBJ2-2; D is undetermined. Germline loops: CDR1 LNHDA, CDR2 SQIVND (reference sequence). This CDR3 region has 14 residues. Trimming took off 7 bases at V and 0 bases at J, with 9 bases between the two ends. The CDR3 DNA follows: TGTGCCAGTACCCCAGGTACGAACACCGGGGAGCTGTTTTTT. Translation gives CASTPGTNTGELFF.

The rearrangement joins TRBV11-2 to TRBJ2-3; 7 positions match TRBD1. Germline CDR1 and CDR2: SGHAT and FQNNGV. The CDR3 sequence is 15 residues long. V dropped 0 bases and J dropped 2; count of bases not matched to a gene: 2. The CDR3 DNA reads TGTGCCAGCAGCTTAGAGGGACAGTCCACAGATACGCAGTATTTT. This translates into CASSLEGQSTDTQYF.

The chain links TRBV4-1 to TRBJ1-2, with a possible D match to TRBD1 (5 bases). The germline CDR1 and CDR2 sequences are MGHRA and YSYEKL. The CDR3 is 11 amino acids. Trimming took off 8 bases at V and 4 bases at J, with 8 bases between the two ends. CDR3 loop: CASADSYGYTF. CDR3 in DNA: TGCGCCAGCGCCGACAGCTATGGCTACACCTTC.

The genes are TRBV2 and TRBJ2-1; 8 nucleotides match TRBD1. The germline V gene encodes CDR1 SNHLY and CDR2 FYNNEI. J gave up 2 bases and V 4 bases, and 4 bases lay outside the gene matches. The CDR3 consists of 15 residues. The CDR3 coding sequence is TGTGCCAGCAGTGGGACAGGGAGAACCTACAATGAGCAGTTCTTC. Protein sequence: CASSGTGRTYNEQFF. Complete variable domain (other parts from reference TRBV2 and TRBJ2-1): EPEVTQTPSHQVTQMGQEVILRCVPISNHLYFYWYRQILGQKVEFLVSFYNNEISEKSEIFDDQFSVERPDGSNFTLKIRSTKLEDSAMYFCASSGTGRTYNEQFFGPGTRLTVL.

The chain joins TRBV6-5 to TRBJ1-4; 7 bases agree with TRBD1. The CDR3 is made up of 14 amino acids. The V and J ends lost 5 bases and 7 bases, in that order; junction bases with no gene match: 7. The germline CDR1 and CDR2 sequences are MNHEY and SVGAGI. CDR3 amino acids: CASSRTGGSEKLFF. DNA for the CDR3: TGTGCCAGCAGTCGGACAGGAGGTAGTGAAAAACTGTTTTTT.

V usage is TRBV15 and J usage is TRBJ2-3; tentative D call: TRBD2 (6 bases). Germline assignment: CDR1 LNHNV and CDR2 YYDKDF (reference sequence). Trimming shortened V by 8 bases and J by 4 bases, and 19 bases separated the two germline ends. The CDR3 is 15 amino acids. In DNA, the CDR3 is TGTGCCACCTCTTATACCGGGACTCTGGCAGATACGCAGTATTTT. Translating gives CATSYTGTLADTQYF. Using reference TRBV15 and TRBJ2-3 for the parts outside the CDR3, the full variable domain is DAMVIQNPRYQVTQFGKPVTLSCSQTLNHNVMYWYQQKSSQAPKLLFHYYDKDFNNEADTPDNFQSRRPNTSFCFLDIRSPGLGDTAMYLCATSYTGTLADTQYFGPGTRLTVL.

The CDR3 coding sequence is TGTGCCAGTAGTATGGAGGGACAGGATAGCAATCAGCCCCAGCATTTT. This gives the protein CASSMEGQDSNQPQHF. This chain joins TRBV19 and TRBJ1-5; TRBD1 matches at 8 bases. This CDR3 has 16 amino acids. V shed 3 bases and J 0 bases; nucleotides not matched to a gene: 4. CDR1 LNHDA and CDR2 SQIVND come from the germline V gene (reference sequence). Supplemented by reference TRBV19 and TRBJ1-5, the full variable domain reads DGGITQSPKYLFRKEGQNVTLSCEQNLNHDAMYWYRQDPGQGLRLIYYSQIVNDFQKGDIAEGYSVSREKKESFPLTVTSAQKNPTAFYLCASSMEGQDSNQPQHFGDGTRLSIL.

The V gene is TRBV7-2, the J gene TRBJ2-5; TRBD2 matches 11 bases. The CDR3 has 15 amino acids. Germline V CDR1 and CDR2: SGHTA, FQGNSA. Unmatched junction bases numbered 9, after V lost 5 bases and J lost 7 bases. The CDR3 DNA reads TGTGCCAGCAGCCCCCCTCTAGCGGGAGGAGGGACCCAGTACTTC. Protein sequence: CASSPPLAGGGTQYF.

As DNA, the CDR3 is TGTGCCAGCTGCAAAACAGGTTACGAGCAGTACTTC. The encoded protein is CASCKTGYEQYF. The chain uses TRBV6-5 and TRBJ2-7; the D gene is possibly TRBD1 (5 bases). V lost 8 bases and J 4 bases, leaving 12 bases between the germline ends. This CDR3 comprises 12 residues. Germline loops: CDR1 MNHEY, CDR2 SVGAGI.

The CDR3 DNA reads TGTGCCAGCAGTCAAGGGACTAGCCCGGGCAATGAGCAGTTCTTC. Translated, it gives CASSQGTSPGNEQFF. The J gene is TRBJ2-1, the V gene TRBV2, with 9 bases lining up with TRBD2. Germline values: CDR1 SNHLY, CDR2 FYNNEI. The CDR3 is made up of 15 amino acids. Losses at the gene ends were 5 bases for V and 6 bases for J; bases not matched to a gene: 8.

The rearrangement joins TRBV27 to TRBJ1-4; tentatively, D is TRBD1 (6 bases). With 4 bases removed from V and 0 bases from J, the gap between germline ends came to 12 bases. Looked up from germline, CDR1 is MNHEY and CDR2 is SMNVEV (reference sequence). This CDR3 comprises 16 residues. CDR3 in DNA: TGTGCCAGCAGTTCTCAGGGACACTCAACTAATGAAAAACTGTTTTTT. The encoded protein is CASSSQGHSTNEKLFF.

The chain is built from TRBV18 and TRBJ1-2, with a weak D call TRBD1 (6 bases). The CDR3 spans 13 residues. Germline V lookup: CDR1 KGHSH, CDR2 LQKENI. Between the trimmed V and J ends, which lost 7 bases and 5 bases, there was a span of 14 bases. This chain's CDR3 is CASFKGQEYGYTF. The CDR3 region has the DNA TGTGCCAGCTTTAAGGGACAAGAATATGGCTACACCTTC.

This rearrangement joins TRBV6-5 to TRBJ1-3, with 8 bases fitting TRBD1. The V and J ends lost 6 bases and 2 bases, in that order; junction bases with no gene match: 3. This CDR3 comprises 14 residues. Germline CDR1 reads MNHEY; CDR2 reads SVGAGI. The CDR3 sequence: CASSVTGAGNTIYF. The CDR3 nucleotides read TGTGCCAGCAGCGTGACAGGGGCTGGAAACACCATATATTTT.

J is TRBJ1-1 and V is TRBV6-5, with 7 nucleotides matching TRBD1. Germline V CDR1 and CDR2: MNHEY, SVGAGI. This CDR3 contains 14 residues. V gave up 4 bases and J gave up 2 bases; unmatched junction bases: 4. The CDR3 nucleotides are TGTGCCAGCAGTTTCCAGGGGGTAAACACTGAAGCTTTCTTT. Its translation is CASSFQGVNTEAFF.

This chain connects TRBV5-8 to TRBJ2-1; no clear D. Trimming took 1 base from V and 8 from J, leaving 4 bases between them. Germline V gene sequence: CDR1 SGHTS, CDR2 YDEGEE. This CDR3 region has 11 residues. The CDR3 here is CASSLIYEQFF. Written as DNA, the CDR3 is TGTGCCAGCAGCTTGATCTATGAGCAGTTCTTC.

The J gene is TRBJ2-7, the V gene TRBV13, with D tentatively TRBD2 (5 bases). Germline CDR1 PRHDT, CDR2 FYEKMQ (reference sequence). Trimming shortened V by 5 bases and J by 1 base, and 12 bases separated the two germline ends. The CDR3 length is 14 residues. CDR3 sequence (DNA): TGTGCCAGCAGCCTTGGCGGGCCGTCCTACGAGCAGTACTTC. It yields the protein CASSLGGPSYEQYF.